The T cell receptor (beta chain) described here comes from a study of shared clonotypes between healthy human individuals. This clone is a singleton in its sample. No antigen is known for it. The assay ran at deep level. Sequenced by immunoSEQ multiplex PCR; TCRdb stores in-frame clones only, minus some. Here the sample spans approximately 340,000 clones, roughly 70% being singletons. General observations from the study: Generation probability values for non-shared clonotypes were lower than those for clonotypes shared by all four donors.

The CDR3 contains 16 residues. Germline lookup yields CDR1 SGHDT and CDR2 YYEEEE. Trimming shortened V by 1 base and J by 7 bases, and 20 bases separated the two germline ends. The genes are TRBV5-6 and TRBJ1-2, with D possibly matching TRBD1 (6 bases). The TCR originated in a man aged 25 to 45 in good health. Sequencing used memory CD4+ T cells sorted from blood. Subset noted: CD45RA-negative fraction. The CDR3 DNA follows: TGTGCCAGCAGCTTGTACGCGGGACATAGCGTGACTGGCTACACCTTC. The encoded protein is CASSLYAGHSVTGYTF.